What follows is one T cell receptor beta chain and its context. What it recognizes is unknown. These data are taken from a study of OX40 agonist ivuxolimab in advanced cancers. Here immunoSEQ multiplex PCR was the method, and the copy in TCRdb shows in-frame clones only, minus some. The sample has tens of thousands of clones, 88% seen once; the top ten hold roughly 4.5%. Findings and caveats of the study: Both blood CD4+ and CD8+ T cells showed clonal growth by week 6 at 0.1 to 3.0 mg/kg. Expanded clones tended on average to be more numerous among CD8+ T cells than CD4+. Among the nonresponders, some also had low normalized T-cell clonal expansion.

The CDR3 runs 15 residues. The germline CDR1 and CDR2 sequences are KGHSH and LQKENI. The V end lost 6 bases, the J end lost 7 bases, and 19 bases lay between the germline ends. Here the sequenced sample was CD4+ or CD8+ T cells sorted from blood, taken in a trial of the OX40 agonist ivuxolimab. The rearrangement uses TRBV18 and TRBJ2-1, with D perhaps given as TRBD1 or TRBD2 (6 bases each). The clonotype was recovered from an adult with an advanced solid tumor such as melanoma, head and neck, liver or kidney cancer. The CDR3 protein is CASSRRGLFENEQFF. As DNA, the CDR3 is TGTGCCAGCTCCCGACGGGGGCTCTTTGAAAATGAGCAGTTCTTC.